This T cell receptor (beta chain) was retrieved from a study of blood T cell repertoires in COVID-19. Germline V gene lookup returns CDR1 SGHVS and CDR2 FQNEAQ. The CDR3 spans 14 residues. V was pared by 5 bases and J by 6 bases, with 6 bases of the junction left unmatched. Only in-frame clones appear in the TCRdb table, and some are missing; sequencing was by immunoSEQ multiplex PCR. Of over 150,000 clones listed, around four fifths are singletons. Sequenced sample: PBMCs or T cells enriched from blood (not recorded which). The source of this sequence is a man aged 50 or older who had recovered from COVID-19. The V call is TRBV7-8, the J call TRBJ1-2; 10 bases fit TRBD1. CDR3 residues: CASSRDRGPDGYTF. The DNA for the CDR3 is TGTGCCAGCAGCCGAGACAGGGGGCCGGATGGCTACACCTTC.